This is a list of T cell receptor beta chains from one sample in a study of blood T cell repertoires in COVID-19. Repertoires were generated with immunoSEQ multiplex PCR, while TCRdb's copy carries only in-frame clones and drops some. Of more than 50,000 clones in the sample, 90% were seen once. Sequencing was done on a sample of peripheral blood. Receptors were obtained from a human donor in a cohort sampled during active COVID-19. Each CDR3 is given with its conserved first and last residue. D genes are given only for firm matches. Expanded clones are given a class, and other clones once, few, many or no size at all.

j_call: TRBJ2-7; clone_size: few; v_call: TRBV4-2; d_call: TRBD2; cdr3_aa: CASSQEGSGSSYEQYF; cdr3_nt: TGTGCCAGCAGCCAAGAAGGCAGCGGGAGTAGCTACGAGCAGTACTTC
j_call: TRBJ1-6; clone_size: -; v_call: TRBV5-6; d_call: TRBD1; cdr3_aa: CASSLALGTGRDSPLHF; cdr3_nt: TGTGCCAGCAGCTTGGCCCTTGGGACAGGGAGAGATTCACCCCTCCACTTT
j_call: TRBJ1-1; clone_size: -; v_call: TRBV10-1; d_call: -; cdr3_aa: CASSPSGRNTEAFF; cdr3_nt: TGCGCCAGCAGCCCGAGCGGACGGAACACTGAAGCTTTCTTT
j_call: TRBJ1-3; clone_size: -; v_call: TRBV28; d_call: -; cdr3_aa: CASILAGVDGNTIYF; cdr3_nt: TGTGCCAGCATCCTAGCTGGGGTGGATGGAAACACCATATATTTT
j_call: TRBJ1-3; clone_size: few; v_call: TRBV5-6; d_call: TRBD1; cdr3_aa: CAGRDREGNTIYF; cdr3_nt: TGTGCCGGCCGGGACAGGGAAGGAAACACCATATATTTT
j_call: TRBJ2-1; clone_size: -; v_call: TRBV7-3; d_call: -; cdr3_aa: CASSFSDSGYNEQFF; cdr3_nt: TGTGCCAGCAGCTTCTCGGATAGCGGTTACAATGAGCAGTTCTTC
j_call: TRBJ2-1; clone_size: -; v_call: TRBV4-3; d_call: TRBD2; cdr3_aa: CASSQDPSLAGREQFF; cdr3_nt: TGCGCCAGCAGCCAAGACCCTAGTCTAGCGGGGAGAGAGCAGTTCTTC
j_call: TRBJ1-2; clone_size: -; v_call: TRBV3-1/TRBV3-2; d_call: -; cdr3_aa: CASGLGHPGDGYTF; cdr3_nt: TGTGCCAGCGGACTGGGCCACCCAGGGGATGGCTACACCTTC
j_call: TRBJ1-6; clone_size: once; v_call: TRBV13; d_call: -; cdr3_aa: CASSFSPQVNSPLHF; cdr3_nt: TGTGCCAGCAGCTTCTCCCCCCAGGTCAATTCACCCCTCCACTTT
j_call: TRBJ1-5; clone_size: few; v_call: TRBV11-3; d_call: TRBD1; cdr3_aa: CASSLWDRGSQEPQHF; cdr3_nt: TGTGCCAGCAGCTTATGGGACAGGGGTTCCCAGGAGCCCCAGCATTTT
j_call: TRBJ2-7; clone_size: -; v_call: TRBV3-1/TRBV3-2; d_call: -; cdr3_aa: CASSPSTGKRGLYF; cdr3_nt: TGTGCCAGCAGCCCCTCGACAGGGAAACGGGGGTTGTACTTC
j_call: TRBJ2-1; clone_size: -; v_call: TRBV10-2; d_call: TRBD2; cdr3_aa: CASSVAGAYNEQFF; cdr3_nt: TGCGCCAGCAGCGTAGCGGGGGCCTACAATGAGCAGTTCTTC
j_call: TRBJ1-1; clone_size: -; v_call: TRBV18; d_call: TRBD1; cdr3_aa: CASSPDRPEAFF; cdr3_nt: TGTGCCAGCTCTCCGGACAGGCCTGAAGCTTTCTTT
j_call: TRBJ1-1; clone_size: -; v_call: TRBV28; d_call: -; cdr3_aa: CASSSAPSVNTEAFF; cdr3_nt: TGTGCCAGCAGTTCCGCGCCCAGCGTGAACACTGAAGCTTTCTTT
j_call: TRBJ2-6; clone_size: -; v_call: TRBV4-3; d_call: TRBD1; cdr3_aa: CASSPRQGSGANVLTF; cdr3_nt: TGCGCCAGCAGCCCAAGACAGGGTTCTGGGGCCAACGTCCTGACTTTC
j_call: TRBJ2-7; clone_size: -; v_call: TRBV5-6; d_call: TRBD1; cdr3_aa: CASSRQGSSYEQYF; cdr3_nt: TGTGCCAGCAGCCGACAGGGAAGCTCCTACGAGCAGTACTTC
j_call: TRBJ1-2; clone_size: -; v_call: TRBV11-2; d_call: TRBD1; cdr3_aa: CASSPGTAYGYTF; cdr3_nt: TGTGCCAGCAGCCCCGGGACAGCCTATGGCTACACCTTC
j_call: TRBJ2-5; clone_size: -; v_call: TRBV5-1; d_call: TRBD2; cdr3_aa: CASRSSGKKETQYF; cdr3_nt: TGCGCCAGCAGGTCCAGCGGGAAGAAAGAGACCCAGTACTTC
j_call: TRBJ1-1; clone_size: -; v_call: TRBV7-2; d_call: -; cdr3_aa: CASSSPDRNTEAFF; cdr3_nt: TGTGCCAGCAGCTCCCCAGACAGGAACACTGAAGCTTTCTTT
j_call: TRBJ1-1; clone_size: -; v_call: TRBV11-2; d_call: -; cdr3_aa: CASSRQAGTTNTEAFF; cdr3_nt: TGTGCCAGCAGCAGACAAGCCGGGACAACTAACACTGAAGCTTTCTTT
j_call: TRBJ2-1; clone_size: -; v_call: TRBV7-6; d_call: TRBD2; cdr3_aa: CASRTGTSEANEQFF; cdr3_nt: TGTGCCAGCAGAACCGGGACTAGTGAGGCCAATGAGCAGTTCTTC
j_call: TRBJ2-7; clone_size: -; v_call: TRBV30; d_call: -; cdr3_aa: CAWRGLGQRDEQYF; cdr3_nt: TGTGCCTGGAGAGGTTTAGGACAGAGAGACGAGCAGTACTTC
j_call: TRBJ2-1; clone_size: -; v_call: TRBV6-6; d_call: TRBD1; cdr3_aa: CASSFPGTGASEQFF; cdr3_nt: TGTGCCAGCAGTTTCCCCGGGACAGGGGCTAGTGAGCAGTTCTTC
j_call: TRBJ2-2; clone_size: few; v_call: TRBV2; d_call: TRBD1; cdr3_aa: CASSDGTANTGELFF; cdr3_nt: TGTGCCAGCAGTGACGGGACAGCGAACACCGGGGAGCTGTTTTTT
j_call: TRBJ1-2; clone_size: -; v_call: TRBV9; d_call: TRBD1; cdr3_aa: CASRGTVYGYTF; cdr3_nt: TGTGCCAGCAGGGGGACAGTCTATGGCTACACCTTC
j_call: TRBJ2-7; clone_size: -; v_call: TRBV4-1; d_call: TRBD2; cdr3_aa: CASSQEGSLADTYEQYF; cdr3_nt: TGCGCCAGCAGCCAAGAAGGAAGTCTAGCGGATACCTACGAGCAGTACTTC
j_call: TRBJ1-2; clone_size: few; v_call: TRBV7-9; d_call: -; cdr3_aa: CASSLQYGYTF; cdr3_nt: TGTGCCAGCAGCTTACAATATGGCTACACCTTC
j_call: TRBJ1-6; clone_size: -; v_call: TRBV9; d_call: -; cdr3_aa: CASSPHAGPTGVDSPLHF; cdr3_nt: TGTGCCAGCAGCCCTCATGCGGGACCCACGGGGGTGGATTCACCCCTCCACTTT
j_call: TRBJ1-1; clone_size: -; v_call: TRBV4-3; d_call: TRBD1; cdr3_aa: CASSQAPGGSSTEAFF; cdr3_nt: TGCGCCAGCAGCCAAGCCCCAGGGGGCTCGAGCACTGAAGCTTTCTTT
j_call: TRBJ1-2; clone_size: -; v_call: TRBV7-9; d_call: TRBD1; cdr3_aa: CASSLQGGEEGYTF; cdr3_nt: TGTGCCAGCAGCTTACAAGGGGGCGAGGAAGGCTACACCTTC